This TCR beta chain was found in a study of blood T cell repertoires in COVID-19. In the study overall: Some COVID-19 samples were acute and others convalescent; all came from the United States, Italy and Spain. Sources were T cells, B-cell-depleted T cells, or PBMCs; the material itself was cDNA or gDNA.

This CDR3 is 17 amino acids long. The V gene end was trimmed by 4 bases and the J gene end by 1 base; junction bases not matched to a gene: 12. Germline V gives CDR1 MGHRA, CDR2 YSYEKL. Per the study methods: Nucleated cell number was recorded as an estimate derived from reference gene primer amplification. Data came from immunoSEQ multiplex PCR; TCRdb stores just in-frame clones and leaves some out. For V, J and clone size, that table is used; D and trimming come from the DNA. The sample has about 95,000 clones; 70% to 85% are singletons. V usage is TRBV4-1 and J usage is TRBJ2-7, with 8 bases aligning to TRBD2. This clonotype was sampled from a human donor in a cohort sampled during active COVID-19. The source material was peripheral blood. The CDR3 DNA follows: TGCGCCAGCAGCCTCCTCCCGGGACTAGACCGTTCCTACGAGCAGTACTTC. As protein: CASSLLPGLDRSYEQYF.